This T cell receptor beta chain is from a study of cytomegalovirus exposure and HLA in healthy donors. This table comes from immunoSEQ multiplex PCR, and its TCRdb copy is limited to in-frame clones, with some not included. Among about 350,000 clones listed, 87% were seen once. Worth noting for this clone: Its antigen remains unknown.

The CDR3 is made up of 12 amino acids. Germline-derived CDR1 and CDR2 are GTSNPN and SVGIG (reference sequence). V was trimmed by 3 bases and J by 8 bases, leaving 13 bases between them. Regarding the study as a whole: Some TCR beta chains (more than 150 of them) were listed as cytomegalovirus-associated.

Source material: PBMCs. V is TRBV30 and J is TRBJ1-1; a possible D gene is TRBD1 (5 bases). This clonotype was sampled from a woman aged 25 to 39 in good health and CMV-seropositive. Here the CDR3 DNA reads TGTGCCTGGAGAACGGGGGAGGGAGAAGCTTTCTTT. It is translated as CAWRTGEGEAFF.